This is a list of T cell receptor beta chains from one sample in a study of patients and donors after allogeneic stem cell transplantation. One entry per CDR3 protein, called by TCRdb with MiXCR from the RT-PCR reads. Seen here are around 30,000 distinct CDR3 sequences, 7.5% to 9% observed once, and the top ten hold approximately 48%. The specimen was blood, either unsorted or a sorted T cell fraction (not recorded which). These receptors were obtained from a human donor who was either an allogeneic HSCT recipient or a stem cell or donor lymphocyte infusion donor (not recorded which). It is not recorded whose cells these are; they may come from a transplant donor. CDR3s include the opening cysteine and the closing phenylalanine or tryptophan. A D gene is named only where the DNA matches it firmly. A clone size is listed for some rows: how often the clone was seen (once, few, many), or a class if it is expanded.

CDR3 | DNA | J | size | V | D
CASRGQQSSYEQYF | TGTGCCAGCAGGGGACAGCAAAGCTCCTACGAGCAGTACTTC | TRBJ2-7 | - | TRBV6-1 | TRBD1
CASSLLIGQGANTGELFF | TGTGCCAGCAGCTTATTAATCGGACAGGGGGCGAACACCGGGGAGCTGTTTTTT | TRBJ2-2 | many | TRBV11-2 | TRBD1
CASSLETGGEETQYF | TGCGCCAGCAGCTTGGAGACAGGGGGCGAGGAGACCCAGTACTTC | TRBJ2-5 | - | TRBV5-1 | TRBD1
CASSASNTEAFF | TGTGCCAGCAGTGCCTCAAACACTGAAGCTTTCTTT | TRBJ1-1 | few | TRBV2 | -
CSATALQETSNQPQHF | TGCAGTGCTACCGCCCTACAAGAAACTAGCAATCAGCCCCAGCATTTT | TRBJ1-5 | - | TRBV20-1 | -
CASSLVGGQETQYF | TGTGCCAGCAGCTTGGTTGGAGGCCAAGAGACCCAGTACTTC | TRBJ2-5 | few | TRBV5-4 | -
CASGFGNTGELFF | TGTGCTAGTGGTTTTGGGAACACCGGGGAGCTGTTTTTT | TRBJ2-2 | - | TRBV12-5 | -
CASSSRGGGLSFF | TGTGCCAGCAGCTCCCGGGGAGGCGGTTTGTCTTTCTTT | TRBJ1-1 | once | TRBV7-9 | -
CASSYQGSRNPEAFF | TGTGCCAGCAGTTATCAGGGTTCAAGGAATCCTGAAGCTTTCTTT | TRBJ1-1 | - | TRBV28 | -
CASSKGARHLIPSNTEAFF | TGTGCCAGCAGCAAAGGGGCTCGACACCTCATCCCTTCGAACACTGAAGCTTTCTTT | TRBJ1-1 | many | TRBV21-1 | -
CASAPGVYSNQPQHF | TGTGCCAGCGCCCCAGGGGTTTATAGCAATCAGCCCCAGCATTTT | TRBJ1-5 | - | TRBV27 | -
CASSLGGLAGVQYF | TGTGCCAGCAGCTTGGGGGGACTAGCGGGAGTCCAGTACTTC | TRBJ2-5 | many | TRBV5-4 | TRBD2
CASVQYLTGDEQYF | TGTGCCAGCGTCCAGTACTTAACAGGCGACGAGCAGTACTTC | TRBJ2-7 | few | TRBV6-1 | -
CASSVSGASDTQYF | TGTGCCAGCAGCGTTTCAGGGGCTTCAGATACGCAGTATTTT | TRBJ2-3 | - | TRBV9 | -
CASSQVQMGGTEAFF | TGTGCCAGCAGCCAAGTACAGATGGGGGGCACTGAAGCTTTCTTT | TRBJ1-1 | many | TRBV3-1 | -
CASSSMDRDNEQFF | TGTGCCAGCAGCTCGATGGACAGGGACAATGAGCAGTTCTTC | TRBJ2-1 | many | TRBV5-6 | TRBD1
CASSFGGAGYNEQFF | TGTGCCAGCAGTTTCGGGGGTGCTGGATACAATGAGCAGTTCTTC | TRBJ2-1 | many | TRBV28 | -
CASKDRVESYEQYF | TGTGCCAGCAAAGACAGGGTAGAATCCTACGAGCAGTACTTC | TRBJ2-7 | many | TRBV6-1 | TRBD1
CASSPKSPPYEQYF | TGTGCCAGCAGTCCCAAGTCACCCCCTTACGAGCAGTACTTC | TRBJ2-7 | many | TRBV28 | -
CASRQLDSNTGELFF | TGTGCCAGCAGGCAATTGGACAGTAACACCGGGGAGCTGTTTTTT | TRBJ2-2 | few | TRBV2 | -
CASSLWFAGGMTDTQYF | TGCGCCAGCAGCTTGTGGTTTGCGGGGGGGATGACAGATACGCAGTATTTT | TRBJ2-3 | - | TRBV5-1 | TRBD2
CASSSGGARVGAFF | TGTGCCAGCAGCTCAGGGGGGGCGCGGGTTGGAGCTTTCTTT | TRBJ1-1 | many | TRBV2 | TRBD1
CAISASSLAGVGDTQYF | TGTGCCATCAGTGCGTCGAGCCTAGCGGGAGTAGGAGATACGCAGTATTTT | TRBJ2-3 | many | TRBV10-3 | TRBD2
CASSMAGIFTGELFF | TGTGCCAGTAGTATGGCAGGGATCTTTACCGGGGAGCTGTTTTTT | TRBJ2-2 | many | TRBV19 | -
CASSGPPGLYGYTF | TGTGCCAGCAGTGGTCCCCCGGGTCTCTATGGCTACACCTTC | TRBJ1-2 | many | TRBV6-1 | -
CASSPSLLEKLFF | TGTGCCAGCAGCCCTTCTCTTCTTGAAAAACTGTTTTTT | TRBJ1-4 | - | TRBV6-1 | -
CASGPPGTGGYEQYF | TGTGCCAGTGGCCCCCCCGGGACAGGGGGCTACGAGCAGTACTTC | TRBJ2-7 | - | TRBV21-1 | -
CASSNRAWDYEQYF | TGTGCCAGCAGTAATCGAGCGTGGGACTACGAGCAGTACTTC | TRBJ2-7 | - | TRBV28 | -
CASTSLQGASNTGELFF | TGCGCCAGCACTTCACTGCAGGGGGCCTCGAACACCGGGGAGCTGTTTTTT | TRBJ2-2 | few | TRBV5-1 | TRBD1
CASSLASGSDTQYF | TGCGCCAGCAGCTTGGCCTCGGGGTCAGATACGCAGTATTTT | TRBJ2-3 | - | TRBV5-1 | -
CASSRGRLGGAAFF | TGTGCCAGTAGTAGGGGACGGCTTGGGGGAGCGGCTTTCTTT | TRBJ1-1 | many | TRBV19 | -